This T cell receptor beta chain was sequenced during a study of neoadjuvant anti-PD-1 for oral cavity cancer. The overall study: Nivolumab at 3 mg/kg was mostly given biweekly, three to four doses, pre-surgery. Patients without progression got a fourth dose around day 43. Study results and limitations: Pretreatment Treg/Th17 ratio correlated inversely with post-treatment tumor clonality.

The time point denotes: after neoadjuvant nivolumab, at surgical resection. Patients had HPV-negative, locally advanced oral cavity squamous cell carcinoma. Measured with immunoSEQ multiplex PCR; TCRdb has only the in-frame clones, and not every one. In the table there are more than 13,000 clones, under 75% of which are singletons. Germline V gene sequence: CDR1 SQVTM, CDR2 ANQGSEA. CDR3 length: 12 amino acids. V was cut by 5 bases and J by 4 bases, with 9 bases left in between. Comment on this clone: Its antigen is as yet unknown.

The chain carries TRBV29-1 and TRBJ2-1; no firm D call. Sample: PBMCs, taken after nivolumab (anti-PD-1) treatment. This TCR was sampled from a person between 40 and 80 years old with oral cavity squamous cell carcinoma. The CDR3, as DNA: TGCAGCGTTTCATTCACGTACAATGAGCAGTTCTTC. Translation gives CSVSFTYNEQFF.